A selection of T cell receptor beta chains follows, all from one sample in a study of blood T cell repertoires in COVID-19. TCRdb keeps only in-frame clones here, not all; method: immunoSEQ multiplex PCR. The sample gives some 150,000 clones, about 80% of which show up once; more than 2.5% is in the top ten. Sequences were obtained from peripheral blood. These receptors originate from a woman of 80 years or more with acute or convalescent COVID-19. Both conserved end residues are part of each CDR3. The size of a clone is reported for some rows only, either as once, few or many, or as a class for expanded clones.

CDR3,size,V
CASSQASGTVWGYGYTF,-,TRBV4-3
CASSLRTGPNEQYF,-,TRBV5-1
CASSSTGVGYTF,-,TRBV6-2/TRBV6-3
CASSDPHSNQPQHF,-,TRBV6-1
CASSLVGTATSGNTIYF,-,TRBV7-6
CASSLWTGTNEKLFF,once,TRBV3-1/TRBV3-2
CASSRQGETGNTIYF,-,TRBV5-1
CASSYTGTSGGEEQFF,-,TRBV6-5
CAISDRDRGQETQYF,-,TRBV10-3
CASSLSPTFSGGVLYNSPLHF,-,TRBV7-3
CASSSWTPGYEYF,-,TRBV12-3/TRBV12-4
CASSIEGQGVWTGELFF,-,TRBV19
CASTLAWAGGNTIYF,-,TRBV7-2
CASSTVAGDAYGYTF,-,TRBV7-6
CASSPQGGNSGGYTF,-,TRBV5-1
CASSETPGRTEAFF,-,TRBV2
CASSRSGGGDTQYF,-,TRBV18
CASSLASPGQGRDEQFF,once,TRBV5-1
CASSQDKGQDTGELFF,-,TRBV4-3
CASSYRQGLSEAFF,-,TRBV6-5